This is a list of T cell receptor beta chains from one sample in a study of T-cell reconstitution after alpha-beta-depleted transplantation in children. TCRdb independently ran MiXCR on the PCR reads; one entry per CDR3 protein. The sample lists almost 600,000 distinct CDR3 sequences, more than 20% occurring once. The sequenced sample was PBMCs, obtained before TCRalphabeta/CD19-depleted stem cell transplant. These receptors were taken from a boy younger than two with Wiskott-Aldrich syndrome, due to receive a stem cell transplant. CDR3s include the opening cysteine and the closing phenylalanine or tryptophan. D genes are given only for firm matches. Size values are once, few and many counts, or a class for expanded clones, and some rows have none.

CDR3,DNA,size,V,J,D
CASSVFRVNTGELFF,TGTGCCAGCAGCGTGTTCAGGGTGAACACCGGGGAGCTGTTTTTT,few,TRBV4-2,TRBJ2-2,NA
CASSHLTGRGTEAFF,TGTGCCAGCAGCCACCTGACAGGGCGGGGTACTGAAGCTTTCTTT,NA,TRBV3-1,TRBJ1-1,TRBD1
CASSGQGKRNGYTF,TGTGCCAGCAGCGGACAGGGAAAGAGGAATGGCTACACCTTC,NA,TRBV6-1,TRBJ1-2,TRBD1
CSARASTGGDWDEQFF,TGCAGTGCTAGAGCCTCGACAGGGGGCGATTGGGATGAGCAGTTCTTC,NA,TRBV20-1,TRBJ2-1,TRBD1
CASSEGGRVDGYTF,TGTGCCAGCAGTGAAGGAGGCAGGGTAGATGGCTACACCTTC,NA,TRBV6-1,TRBJ1-2,NA
CSVLAGVILETQYF,TGCAGTGTTCTAGCGGGAGTTATTTTGGAGACCCAGTACTTC,NA,TRBV20-1,TRBJ2-5,TRBD2
CASSKKTKTGGGQPQHF,TGTGCCAGCAGCAAAAAGACCAAGACAGGCGGGGGGCAGCCCCAGCATTTT,NA,TRBV6-2/TRBV6-3,TRBJ1-5,NA
CASSILAGGPSAKNIQYF,TGTGCCAGCAGTATACTAGCGGGAGGGCCCTCGGCCAAAAACATTCAGTACTTC,NA,TRBV28,TRBJ2-4,TRBD2
CASSLYLAGGSTDTQYF,TGTGCCAGCAGCTTATACTTAGCGGGAGGCAGCACAGATACGCAGTATTTT,NA,TRBV11-2,TRBJ2-3,TRBD2
CATSRQVSGNTIYF,TGTGCCACCAGCAGGCAGGTATCTGGAAACACCATATATTTT,NA,TRBV15,TRBJ1-3,NA
CASSKEVFDRLTDTQYF,TGTGCCAGCAGCAAAGAAGTCTTTGACAGACTCACAGATACGCAGTATTTT,few,TRBV21-1,TRBJ2-3,NA
CASARGAYNEQFF,TGTGCCAGCGCTCGTGGGGCCTACAATGAGCAGTTCTTC,NA,TRBV6-1,TRBJ2-1,NA
CASSSTTSVRYEQFF,TGCGCCAGCAGCTCGACAACTAGCGTCCGCTATGAGCAGTTCTTC,few,TRBV5-1,TRBJ2-1,TRBD2
CASSPLGRSQETQYF,TGTGCCAGCAGCCCCCTGGGACGGAGCCAAGAGACCCAGTACTTC,few,TRBV5-4,TRBJ2-5,NA